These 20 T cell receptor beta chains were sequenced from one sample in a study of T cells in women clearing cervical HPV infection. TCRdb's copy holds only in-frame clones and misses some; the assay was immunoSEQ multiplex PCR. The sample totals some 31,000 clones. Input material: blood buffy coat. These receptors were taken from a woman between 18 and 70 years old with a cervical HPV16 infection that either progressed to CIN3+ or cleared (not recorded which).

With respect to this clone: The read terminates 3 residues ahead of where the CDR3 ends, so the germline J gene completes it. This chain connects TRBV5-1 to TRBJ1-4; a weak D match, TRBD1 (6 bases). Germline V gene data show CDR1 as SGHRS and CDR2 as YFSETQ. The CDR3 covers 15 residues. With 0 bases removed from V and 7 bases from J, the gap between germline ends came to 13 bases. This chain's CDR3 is CASSLEGEEFEKLFF. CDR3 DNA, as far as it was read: TGCGCCAGCAGCTTGGAGGGGGAAGAGTTTGAAAAA.

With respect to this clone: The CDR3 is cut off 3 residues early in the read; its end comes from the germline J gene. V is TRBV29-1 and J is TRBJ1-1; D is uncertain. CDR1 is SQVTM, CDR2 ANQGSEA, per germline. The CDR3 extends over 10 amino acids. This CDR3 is CSVLQQEAFF. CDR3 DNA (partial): TGCAGCGTTTTACAGCAAGAA.

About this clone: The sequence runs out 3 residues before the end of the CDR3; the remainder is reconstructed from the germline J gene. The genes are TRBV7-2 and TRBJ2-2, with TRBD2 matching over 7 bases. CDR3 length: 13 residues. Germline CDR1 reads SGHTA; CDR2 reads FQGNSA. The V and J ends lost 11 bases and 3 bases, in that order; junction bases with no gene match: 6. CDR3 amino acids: CAGQRGYTGELFF. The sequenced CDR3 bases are TGTGCCGGCCAGCGGGGCTACACCGGGGAG.

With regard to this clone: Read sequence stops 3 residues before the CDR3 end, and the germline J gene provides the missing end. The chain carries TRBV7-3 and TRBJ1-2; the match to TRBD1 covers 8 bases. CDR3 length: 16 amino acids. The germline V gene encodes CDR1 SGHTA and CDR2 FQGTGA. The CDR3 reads CASSPIRDRKSGGYTF. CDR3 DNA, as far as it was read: TGTGCCAGCAGCCCTATTAGGGACAGGAAAAGCGGGGGC. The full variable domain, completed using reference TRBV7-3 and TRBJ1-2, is GAGVSQTPSNKVTEKGKYVELRCDPISGHTALYWYRQSLGQGPEFLIYFQGTGAADDSGLPNDRFFAVRPEGSVSTLKIQRTERGDSAVYLCASSPIRDRKSGGYTFGSGTRLTVV.

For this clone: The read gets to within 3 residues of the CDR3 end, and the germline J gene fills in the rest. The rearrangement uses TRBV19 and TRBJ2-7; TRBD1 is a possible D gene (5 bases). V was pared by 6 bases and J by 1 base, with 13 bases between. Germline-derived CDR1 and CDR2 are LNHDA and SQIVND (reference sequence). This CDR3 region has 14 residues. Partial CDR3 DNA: TGTGCCAGTAGCGTCCTCCAGGGTTCCTACGAG. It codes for CASSVLQGSYE. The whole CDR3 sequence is CASSVLQGSYEQYF.

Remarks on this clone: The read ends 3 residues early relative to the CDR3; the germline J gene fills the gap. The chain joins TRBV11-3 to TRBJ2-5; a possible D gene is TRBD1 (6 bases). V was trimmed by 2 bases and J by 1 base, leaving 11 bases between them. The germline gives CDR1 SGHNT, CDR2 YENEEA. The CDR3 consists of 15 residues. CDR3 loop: CASSLQGKPQETQYF. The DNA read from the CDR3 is TGTGCCAGCAGCTTACAGGGGAAACCCCAAGAGACC.

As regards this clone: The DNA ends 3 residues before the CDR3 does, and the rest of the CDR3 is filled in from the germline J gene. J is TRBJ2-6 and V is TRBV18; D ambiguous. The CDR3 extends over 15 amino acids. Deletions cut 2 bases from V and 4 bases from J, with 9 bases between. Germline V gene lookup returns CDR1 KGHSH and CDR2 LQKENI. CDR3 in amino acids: CASSPWSGGANVLTF. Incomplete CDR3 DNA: TGTGCCAGCTCACCATGGTCTGGCGGGGCCAACGTC. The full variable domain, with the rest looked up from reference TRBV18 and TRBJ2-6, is NAGVMQNPRHLVRRRGQEARLRCSPMKGHSHVYWYRQLPEEGLKFMVYLQKENIIDESGMPKERFSAEFPKEGPSILRIQQVVRGDSAAYFCASSPWSGGANVLTFGAGSRLTVL.

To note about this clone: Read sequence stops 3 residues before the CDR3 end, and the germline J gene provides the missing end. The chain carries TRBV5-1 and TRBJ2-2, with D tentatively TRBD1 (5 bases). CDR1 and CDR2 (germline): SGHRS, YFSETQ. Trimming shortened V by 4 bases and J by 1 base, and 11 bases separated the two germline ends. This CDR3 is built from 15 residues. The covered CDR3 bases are TGCGCCAGCAGCAGCACAGGACAGAACACCGGGGAG. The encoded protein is CASSSTGQNTGE. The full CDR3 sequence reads CASSSTGQNTGELFF.

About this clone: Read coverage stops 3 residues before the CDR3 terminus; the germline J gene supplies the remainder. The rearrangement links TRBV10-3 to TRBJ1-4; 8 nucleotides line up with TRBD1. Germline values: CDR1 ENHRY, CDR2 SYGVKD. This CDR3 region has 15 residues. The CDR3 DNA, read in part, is TGTGCCATCAGTGACCTAGGACAGGGCAATTCACCA. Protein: CAISDLGQGNSP. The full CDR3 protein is CAISDLGQGNSPLFF.

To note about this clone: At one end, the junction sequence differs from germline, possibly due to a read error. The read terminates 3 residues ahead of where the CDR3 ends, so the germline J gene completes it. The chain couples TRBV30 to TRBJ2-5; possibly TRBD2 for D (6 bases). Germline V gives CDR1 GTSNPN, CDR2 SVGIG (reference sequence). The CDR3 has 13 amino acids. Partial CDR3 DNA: TGTGCCTGGGGTGTCGGGGGCCAAGAGACC. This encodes CAWGVGGQET. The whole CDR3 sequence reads CAWGVGGQETQYF.

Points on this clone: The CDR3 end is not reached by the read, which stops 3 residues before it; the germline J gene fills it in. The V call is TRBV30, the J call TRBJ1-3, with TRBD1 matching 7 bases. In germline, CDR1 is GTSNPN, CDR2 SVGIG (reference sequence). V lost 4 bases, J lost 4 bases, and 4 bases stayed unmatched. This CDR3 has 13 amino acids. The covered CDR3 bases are TGTGCCTGGAAACGGGACAGAGGAAACACC. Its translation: CAWKRDRGNT. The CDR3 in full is CAWKRDRGNTIYF. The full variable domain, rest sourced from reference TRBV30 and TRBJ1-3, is SQTIHQWPATLVQPVGSPLSLECTVEGTSNPNLYWYRQAAGRGLQLLFYSVGIGQISSEVPQNLSASRPQDRQFILSSKKLLLSDSGFYLCAWKRDRGNTIYFGEGSWLTVV.

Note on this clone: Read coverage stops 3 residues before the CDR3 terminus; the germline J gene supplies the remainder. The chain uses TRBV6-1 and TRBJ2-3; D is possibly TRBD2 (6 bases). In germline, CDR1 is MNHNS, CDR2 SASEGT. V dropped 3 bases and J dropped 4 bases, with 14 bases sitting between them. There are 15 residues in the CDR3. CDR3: CASSEGPPGADTQYF. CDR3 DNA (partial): TGTGCCAGCAGTGAGGGCCCCCCGGGGGCAGATACG.

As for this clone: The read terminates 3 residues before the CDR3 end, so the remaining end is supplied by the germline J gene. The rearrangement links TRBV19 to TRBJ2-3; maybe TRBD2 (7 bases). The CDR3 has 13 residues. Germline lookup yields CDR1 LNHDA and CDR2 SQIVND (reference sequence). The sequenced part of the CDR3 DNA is TGTGCCAGTCTCGGGGGGCTGAGTCAGCCG. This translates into CASLGGLSQP. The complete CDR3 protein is CASLGGLSQPQYF.

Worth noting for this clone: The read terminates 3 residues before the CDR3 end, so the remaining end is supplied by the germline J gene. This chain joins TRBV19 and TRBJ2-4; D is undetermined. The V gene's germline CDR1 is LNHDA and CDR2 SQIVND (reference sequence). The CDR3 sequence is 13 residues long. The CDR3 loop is CASTRSPNYGQYF. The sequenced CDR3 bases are TGTGCCAGTACACGCAGCCCTAACTATGGT.

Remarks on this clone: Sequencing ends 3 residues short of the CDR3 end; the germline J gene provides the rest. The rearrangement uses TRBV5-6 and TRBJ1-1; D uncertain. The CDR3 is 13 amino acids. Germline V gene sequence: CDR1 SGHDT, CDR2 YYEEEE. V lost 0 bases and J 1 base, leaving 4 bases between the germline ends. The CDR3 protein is CASSLGGNTEAFF. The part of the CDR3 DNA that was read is TGTGCCAGCAGCTTGGGAGGGAACACTGAA. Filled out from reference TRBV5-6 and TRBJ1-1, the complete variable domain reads DAGVTQSPTHLIKTRGQQVTLRCSPKSGHDTVSWYQQALGQGPQFIFQYYEEEERQRGNFPDRFSGHQFPNYSSELNVNALLLGDSALYLCASSLGGNTEAFFGQGTRLTVV.

The part of the CDR3 DNA that was read is TGTGCCAGCAGTTCCCGGACTAGCGGAACCTACAATGAG. Residues: CASSSRTSGTYNE. From start to end, the CDR3 is CASSSRTSGTYNEQFF. The V and J genes are TRBV12-3 or TRBV12-4 and TRBJ2-1, with 10 bases identical to TRBD2. The CDR3 extends 3 residues past the end of the read, so its final part is completed from the germline J gene. V trimming: 4 bases; J trimming: 2 bases; junction bases outside the gene matches: 5. The CDR3 sequence is 16 residues long.

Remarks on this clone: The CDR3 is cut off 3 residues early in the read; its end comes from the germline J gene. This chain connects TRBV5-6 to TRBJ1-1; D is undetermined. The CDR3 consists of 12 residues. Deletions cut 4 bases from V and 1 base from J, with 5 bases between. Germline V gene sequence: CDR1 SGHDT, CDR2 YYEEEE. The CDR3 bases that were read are TGTGCCAGCAGCGTACAGAACACTGAA. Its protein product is CASSVQNTE. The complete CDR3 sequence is CASSVQNTEAFF.

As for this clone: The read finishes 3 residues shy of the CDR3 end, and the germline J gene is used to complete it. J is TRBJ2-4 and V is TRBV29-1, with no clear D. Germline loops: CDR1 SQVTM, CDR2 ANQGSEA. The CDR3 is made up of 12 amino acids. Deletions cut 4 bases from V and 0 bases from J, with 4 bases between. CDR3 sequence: CSVALAKNIQYF. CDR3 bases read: TGCAGCGTTGCCTTAGCCAAAAACATT.

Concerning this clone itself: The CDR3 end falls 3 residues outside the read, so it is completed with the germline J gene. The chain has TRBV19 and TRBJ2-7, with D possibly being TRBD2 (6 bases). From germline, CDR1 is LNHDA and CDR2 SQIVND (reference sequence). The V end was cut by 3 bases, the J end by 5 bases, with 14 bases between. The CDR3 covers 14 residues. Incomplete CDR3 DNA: TGTGCCAGTAGTATGGGGGGATTGGTGAACGAG. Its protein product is CASSMGGLVNE. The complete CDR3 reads CASSMGGLVNEQYF.

This CDR3 reads CASSLDRGSEKLFF. The CDR3 DNA, read in part, is TGTGCCAGCAGCTTGGACAGGGGAAGTGAAAAA. This chain uses TRBV5-6 with TRBJ1-4; 7 bases map to TRBD1. The read ends 3 residues early relative to the CDR3; the germline J gene fills the gap. The CDR3 spans 14 residues. V was pared by 0 bases and J by 7 bases, with 3 bases of the junction left unmatched. Germline-derived CDR1 and CDR2 are SGHDT and YYEEEE.